The 14 T cell receptor beta chains reported below all come from one sample, sequenced in a study of early T cells in non-severe SARS-CoV-2 infection. TCRdb itself ran the 5' RACE reads through MiXCR, one entry per CDR3 protein. The profile shows tens of thousands of distinct CDR3 sequences, 9.5% to 15% of them singletons. This specimen was whole blood, taken at baseline. These receptors were taken from an adult who was a healthcare worker with PCR-confirmed SARS-CoV-2 infection or an uninfected control (not recorded which).

The sample holds a few counts of this clonotype. The V and J genes are TRBV6-5 and TRBJ1-2; D is uncertain. Trimming shortened V by 6 bases and J by 6 bases, and 17 bases separated the two germline ends. This CDR3 has 14 residues. Germline V gene sequence: CDR1 MNHEY, CDR2 SVGAGI. The CDR3 sequence: CASRKDGRIHGYTF. As DNA, the CDR3 is TGTGCCAGCAGGAAGGACGGACGGATCCATGGCTACACCTTC.

This clonotype was counted between two and nine times. J is TRBJ1-6 and V is TRBV18; no firm D call. Trimming removed 5 bases at V and 8 bases at J, with 13 bases between. This CDR3 contains 14 residues. Per the germline V gene, CDR1 is KGHSH and CDR2 is LQKENI. The CDR3 spells CASSTSRLHSPLHF. The CDR3 DNA sequence: TGTGCCAGCTCAACAAGCCGATTACATTCACCCCTCCACTTT.

CDR3: CSVLLQGSNQPQHF. CDR3 sequence (DNA): TGCAGCGTTCTGCTTCAGGGCTCCAATCAGCCCCAGCATTTT. This sequence joins TRBV29-1 and TRBJ1-5, with D possibly TRBD1 on 5 matching bases. This CDR3 is built from 14 residues. CDR1 and CDR2 from the germline V gene are SQVTM and ANQGSEA. V lost 5 bases, J lost 3 bases, and 14 bases lay in between.

This clonotype has only a few counts. The CDR3 here is CASSPGASTGELFF. Written as DNA, the CDR3 is TGCGCCAGCAGCCCTGGTGCCAGCACCGGGGAGCTGTTTTTT. V and J are TRBV5-1 and TRBJ2-2, with D unresolved. The V gene lost 4 bases and the J gene lost 4 bases, with 11 bases spanning the gap. Germline CDR1 is SGHRS and CDR2 is YFSETQ. This CDR3 contains 14 residues. Combining the CDR3 with reference TRBV5-1 and TRBJ2-2 gives the whole variable domain KAGVTQTPRYLIKTRGQQVTLSCSPISGHRSVSWYQQTPGQGLQFLFEYFSETQRNKGNFPGRFSGRQFSNSRSEMNVSTLELGDSALYLCASSPGASTGELFFGEGSRLTVL.

The V and J genes are TRBV7-9 and TRBJ2-7, with D perhaps matching TRBD1 (5 bases). The CDR3 is made up of 15 amino acids. Trimming left V 5 bases short and J 2 bases short, with 16 bases between. Germline-derived CDR1 and CDR2 are SEHNR and FQNEAQ (reference sequence). The CDR3 DNA follows: TGTGCCAGCAGCACTGGGCATAGGGGCCCCTACGAGCAGTACTTC. Amino acids: CASSTGHRGPYEQYF.

This clonotype was seen at least ten times. V usage is TRBV11-2 and J usage is TRBJ1-5; D ambiguous. The germline V and J ends were trimmed by 5 bases and 2 bases, with 13 bases remaining between them. There are 15 residues in the CDR3. The germline gives CDR1 SGHAT, CDR2 FQNNGV. DNA for the CDR3: TGTGCCAGCAGCCCCAGCGGGGTCGGCAATCAGCCCCAGCATTTT. It specifies CASSPSGVGNQPQHF.

This sequence joins TRBV5-6 and TRBJ1-5, with D unclear. The CDR3 has 14 residues. V lost 4 bases, J lost 2 bases, and 10 bases lay in between. Germline V gene lookup returns CDR1 SGHDT and CDR2 YYEEEE. The CDR3 bases are TGTGCCAGCAGCCGGAACAGAGGCAATCAGCCCCAGCATTTT. Translating it yields CASSRNRGNQPQHF.

This clonotype showed up just a few times. The chain joins TRBV4-3 to TRBJ1-2, with D unclear. The length of the CDR3 is 14 residues. The V gene's germline CDR1 is LGHNA and CDR2 YSLEER. Trimming left V 2 bases short and J 0 bases short, with 7 bases between. This CDR3 is CASSQNGANYGYTF. The CDR3 region has the DNA TGCGCCAGCAGCCAAAACGGCGCTAACTATGGCTACACCTTC.

The genes are TRBV10-3 and TRBJ2-1; tentatively, D is TRBD2 (6 bases). The CDR3 is 11 amino acids. Germline V gene data show CDR1 as ENHRY and CDR2 as SYGVKD. Deletions cut 10 bases from V and 6 bases from J, with 10 bases between. DNA of the CDR3: TGTGCCACCTCCGGGGGCAATGAGCAGTTCTTC. Its translation: CATSGGNEQFF.

The chain couples TRBV2 to TRBJ2-3, with a possible D match to TRBD2 (5 bases). This CDR3 contains 14 residues. Trimming shortened V by 5 bases and J by 1 base, and 10 bases separated the two germline ends. Germline CDR1 reads SNHLY; CDR2 reads FYNNEI. The CDR3 sequence: CASSRAAGTDTQYF. Written as DNA, the CDR3 is TGTGCCAGCAGTAGAGCAGCGGGCACAGATACGCAGTATTTT.

This sequence joins TRBV20-1 and TRBJ2-5, with TRBD2 identical over 9 bases. The V gene end was trimmed by 6 bases and the J gene end by 4 bases; junction bases not matched to a gene: 9. The CDR3 spans 14 residues. CDR1 and CDR2 (germline): DFQATT, SNEGSKA (reference sequence). The CDR3: CSAERGAGGETQYF. DNA for the CDR3: TGCAGTGCCGAGCGGGGGGCAGGGGGAGAGACCCAGTACTTC.

The sample holds many counts of this clonotype. This chain links TRBV12-3 or TRBV12-4 with TRBJ1-6; 8 bases line up with TRBD1. The CDR3 runs to 14 residues. V trimming: 7 bases; J trimming: 10 bases; junction bases outside the gene matches: 9. CDR3: CASTPTGVGSPLHF. DNA of the CDR3: TGTGCCAGCACTCCGACAGGGGTGGGCTCACCCCTCCACTTT.

This clonotype showed up just a few times. CDR3 DNA: TGTGCCACCAGCAGCCCACCCGGGACCACTAACAATGAGCAGTTCTTC. It codes for CATSSPPGTTNNEQFF. The chain uses TRBV15 and TRBJ2-1; perhaps D is TRBD1 or TRBD2 (5 bases each). The CDR3 is made up of 16 amino acids. V shed 3 bases and J shed 5 bases, with 17 bases lying between them. The V gene's germline CDR1 is LNHNV and CDR2 YYDKDF (reference sequence).

This clonotype has a handful of counts. The chain uses TRBV14 and TRBJ2-6; D may be TRBD1 or TRBD2 (5 bases each). CDR1 and CDR2 (germline): SGHDN, FVKESK. V dropped 4 bases and J dropped 11 bases, with 12 bases sitting between them. The length of the CDR3 is 13 residues. CDR3 in amino acids: CASSLVGDDVLTF. CDR3 DNA sequence: TGTGCCAGCAGCCTGGTCGGGGACGACGTCCTGACTTTC. Complete variable domain (other parts from reference TRBV14 and TRBJ2-6): EAGVTQFPSHSVIEKGQTVTLRCDPISGHDNLYWYRRVMGKEIKFLLHFVKESKQDESGMPNNRFLAERTGGTYSTLKVQPAELEDSGVYFCASSLVGDDVLTFGAGSRLTVL.